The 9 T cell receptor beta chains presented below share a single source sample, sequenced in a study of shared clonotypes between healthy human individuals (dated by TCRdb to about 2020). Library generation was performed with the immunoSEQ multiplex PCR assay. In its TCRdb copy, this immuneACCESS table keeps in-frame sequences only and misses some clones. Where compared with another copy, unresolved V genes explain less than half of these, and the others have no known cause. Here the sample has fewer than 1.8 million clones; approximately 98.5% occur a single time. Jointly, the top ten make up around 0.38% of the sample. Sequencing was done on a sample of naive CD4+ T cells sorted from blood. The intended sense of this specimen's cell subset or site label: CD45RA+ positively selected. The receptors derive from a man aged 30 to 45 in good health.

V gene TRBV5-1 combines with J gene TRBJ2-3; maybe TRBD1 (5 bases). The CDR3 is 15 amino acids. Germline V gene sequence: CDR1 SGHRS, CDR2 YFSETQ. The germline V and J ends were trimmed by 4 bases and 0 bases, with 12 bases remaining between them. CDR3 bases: TGCGCCAGCAGCCCCGGACAACTAAGCACAGATACGCAGTATTTT. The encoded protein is CASSPGQLSTDTQYF.

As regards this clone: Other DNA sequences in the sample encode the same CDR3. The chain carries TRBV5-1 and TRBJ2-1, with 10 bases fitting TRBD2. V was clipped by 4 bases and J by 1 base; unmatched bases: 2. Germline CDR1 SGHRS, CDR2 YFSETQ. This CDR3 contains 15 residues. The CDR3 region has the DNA TGCGCCAGCAGCACGGGACTAGCGTCCTACAATGAGCAGTTCTTC. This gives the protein CASSTGLASYNEQFF.

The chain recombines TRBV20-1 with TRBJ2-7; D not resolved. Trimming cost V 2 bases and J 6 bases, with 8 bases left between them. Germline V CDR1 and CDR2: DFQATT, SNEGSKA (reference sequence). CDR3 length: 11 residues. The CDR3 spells CSARRAVEQYF. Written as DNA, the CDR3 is TGCAGTGCTAGAAGGGCTGTCGAGCAGTACTTC.

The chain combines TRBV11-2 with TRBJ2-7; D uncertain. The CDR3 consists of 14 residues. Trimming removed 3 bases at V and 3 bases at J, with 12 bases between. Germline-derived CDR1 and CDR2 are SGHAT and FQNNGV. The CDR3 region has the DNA TGTGCCAGCAGCTTGACAAGTTTAAGCTACGAGCAGTACTTC. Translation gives CASSLTSLSYEQYF.

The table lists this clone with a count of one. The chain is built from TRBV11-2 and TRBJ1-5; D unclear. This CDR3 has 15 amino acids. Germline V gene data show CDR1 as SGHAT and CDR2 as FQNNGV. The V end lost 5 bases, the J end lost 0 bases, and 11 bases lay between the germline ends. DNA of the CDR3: TGTGCCAGCAGCCGCGGAGGGTATAGCAATCAGCCCCAGCATTTT. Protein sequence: CASSRGGYSNQPQHF.

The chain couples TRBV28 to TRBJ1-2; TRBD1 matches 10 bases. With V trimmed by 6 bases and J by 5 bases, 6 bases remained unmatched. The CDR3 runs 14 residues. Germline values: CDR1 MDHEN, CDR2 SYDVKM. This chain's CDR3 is CASRTGGVGYGYTF. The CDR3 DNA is TGTGCCAGCAGGACAGGGGGCGTAGGGTATGGCTACACCTTC.

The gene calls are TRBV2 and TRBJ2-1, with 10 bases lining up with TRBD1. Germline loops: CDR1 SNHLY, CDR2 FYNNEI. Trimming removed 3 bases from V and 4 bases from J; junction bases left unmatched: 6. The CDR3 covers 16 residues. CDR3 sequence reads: CASSEMTGGAYNEQFF. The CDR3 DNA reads TGTGCCAGCAGTGAGATGACAGGGGGCGCTTACAATGAGCAGTTCTTC.

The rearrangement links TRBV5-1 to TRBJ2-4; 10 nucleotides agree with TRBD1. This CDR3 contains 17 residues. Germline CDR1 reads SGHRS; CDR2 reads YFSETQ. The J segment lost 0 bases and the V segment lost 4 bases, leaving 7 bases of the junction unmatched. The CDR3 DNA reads TGCGCCAGCAGCACCGGGACAGGGGCGCTAGCCAAAAACATTCAGTACTTC. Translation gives CASSTGTGALAKNIQYF.

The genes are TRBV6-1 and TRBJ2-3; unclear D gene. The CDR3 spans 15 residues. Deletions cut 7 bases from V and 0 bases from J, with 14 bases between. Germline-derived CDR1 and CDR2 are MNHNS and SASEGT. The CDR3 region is CASKSGRISTDTQYF. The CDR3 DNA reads TGTGCCAGCAAATCTGGACGAATAAGCACAGATACGCAGTATTTT.